A single sample is the source of the 14 T cell receptor beta chains below, sequenced in a study of regulatory T cells in long-lasting Graves disease. Time point meaning: newly diagnosed GD, antithyroid drugs for less than 3 months. Researchers made the TCR library from RNA that was extracted from PBMCs. Construction of the TCR beta libraries employed iRepertoire HTBI primers in conjunction with Arm-PCR of CDR3 regions. TCRdb called the multiplex PCR reads again in MiXCR, with one record for every CDR3 protein. Of over 500,000 distinct CDR3 sequences listed, approximately 16% were seen once; the top ten hold about 12%. Another study also made use of these data, one on T cells in Graves' hyperthyroidism and ophthalmopathy.

The sample consisted of peripheral blood mononuclear cells (PBMCs), taken at new diagnosis, from a patient treated with antithyroid drugs. The receptors derive from a man aged 18 to 30 with Graves disease.

This rearrangement joins TRBV7-6 to TRBJ2-2, with 11 bases lining up with TRBD2. Germline V CDR1 and CDR2: SGHVS, FNYEAQ. V was clipped by 4 bases and J by 4 bases; unmatched bases: 8. This CDR3 region has 17 residues. The CDR3 is CASSSTLAGGGTGELFF. DNA for the CDR3: TGTGCCAGCAGCTCGACTCTAGCGGGAGGTGGCACCGGGGAGCTGTTTTTT.

The rearrangement uses TRBV27 and TRBJ2-1; 7 bases are a match to TRBD1. The CDR3 is made up of 15 amino acids. With 5 bases clipped from V and 8 bases from J, the junction kept 12 bases outside the gene matches. From germline, CDR1 is MNHEY and CDR2 SMNVEV (reference sequence). The CDR3 sequence is CASSTLDTGVDEQFF. The CDR3 DNA reads TGTGCCAGCAGTACGCTGGATACAGGGGTCGATGAGCAGTTCTTC.

This clonotype was seen many times. The chain recombines TRBV2 with TRBJ2-5; D is unresolved. The germline gives CDR1 SNHLY, CDR2 FYNNEI. The CDR3 totals 11 residues. V dropped 8 bases and J dropped 5 bases, with 9 bases sitting between them. The CDR3 DNA is TGTGCCAGCTCTCAGTGGGAGACCCAGTACTTC. It encodes CASSQWETQYF. The whole variable domain, remainder taken from reference TRBV2 and TRBJ2-5, is EPEVTQTPSHQVTQMGQEVILRCVPISNHLYFYWYRQILGQKVEFLVSFYNNEISEKSEIFDDQFSVERPDGSNFTLKIRSTKLEDSAMYFCASSQWETQYFGPGTRLLVL.

This chain links TRBV7-2 with TRBJ1-3; 10 bases map to TRBD1. J was trimmed by 0 bases and V by 4 bases; bases with no gene match: 6. Germline loops: CDR1 SGHTA, CDR2 FQGNSA. This CDR3 comprises 17 residues. CDR3 coding DNA: TGTGCCAGCAGCTCCCACCGGACAGGGGGCTCTGGAAACACCATATATTTT. Its protein product is CASSSHRTGGSGNTIYF.

This clonotype was counted many times. The chain combines TRBV11-2 with TRBJ2-7; D gene ambiguous. CDR1 and CDR2 from the germline V gene are SGHAT and FQNNGV. This CDR3 is 13 amino acids long. Trimming left V 1 base short and J 3 bases short, with 7 bases between. CDR3 loop: CASSLGSLYEQYF. CDR3 in DNA: TGTGCCAGCAGCTTAGGCAGCCTCTACGAGCAGTACTTC.

The genes are TRBV3-1 and TRBJ1-4, with a tentative D call TRBD1 (6 bases). The CDR3 extends over 15 amino acids. Trimming stripped 1 base from V and 3 bases from J, with 9 bases between. The germline V gene encodes CDR1 LGHDT and CDR2 YNNKEL (reference sequence). The CDR3 sequence: CASSQGGPANEKLFF. The CDR3 DNA sequence: TGTGCCAGCAGCCAAGGGGGGCCGGCTAATGAAAAACTGTTTTTT.

V gene TRBV9 combines with J gene TRBJ2-7; 9 bases fit TRBD2. With 3 bases clipped from V and 2 bases from J, the junction kept 6 bases outside the gene matches. The CDR3 has 15 amino acids. The V gene's germline CDR1 is SGDLS and CDR2 YYNGEE. DNA of the CDR3: TGTGCCAGCAGCGGCCCGACTAGCGGAGCCTACGAGCAGTACTTC. This sequence encodes CASSGPTSGAYEQYF. The full variable domain, in which reference TRBV9 and TRBJ2-7 provide the parts outside the CDR3, is DSGVTQTPKHLITATGQRVTLRCSPRSGDLSVYWYQQSLDQGLQFLIQYYNGEERAKGNILERFSAQQFPDLHSELNLSSLELGDSALYFCASSGPTSGAYEQYFGPGTRLTVT.

This clonotype has at least ten counts. This chain uses TRBV12-3 or TRBV12-4 with TRBJ1-1, with D unresolved. V was pared by 7 bases and J by 1 base, with 10 bases between. This CDR3 spans 13 amino acids. The CDR3 spells CASTGLPNTEAFF. The CDR3 nucleotides read TGTGCCAGCACGGGTCTCCCGAACACTGAAGCTTTCTTT.

The rearrangement uses TRBV18 and TRBJ2-7; maybe TRBD1 (6 bases). The CDR3 extends over 15 amino acids. Trimming shortened V by 0 bases and J by 4 bases, and 13 bases separated the two germline ends. Germline V gives CDR1 KGHSH, CDR2 LQKENI. The CDR3 is CASSPPQGRSYEQYF. In DNA, the CDR3 is TGTGCCAGCTCACCACCGCAGGGGCGGTCGTACGAGCAGTACTTC. The entire variable domain, with the rest obtained from reference TRBV18 and TRBJ2-7, is as follows: NAGVMQNPRHLVRRRGQEARLRCSPMKGHSHVYWYRQLPEEGLKFMVYLQKENIIDESGMPKERFSAEFPKEGPSILRIQQVVRGDSAAYFCASSPPQGRSYEQYFGPGTRLTVT.

This sequence joins TRBV29-1 and TRBJ1-5, with D possibly being TRBD1 (5 bases). V was shortened by 4 bases and J by 3 bases, with 13 bases between the two germline ends. There are 14 residues in the CDR3. Germline V gene sequence: CDR1 SQVTM, CDR2 ANQGSEA. This CDR3 is CSVVFSGINQPQHF. DNA of the CDR3: TGCAGCGTTGTATTCTCAGGGATCAATCAGCCCCAGCATTTT.

The gene calls are TRBV5-6 and TRBJ2-7, with D perhaps TRBD1 (5 bases). Germline CDR1 is SGHDT and CDR2 is YYEEEE. Trimming took 0 bases from V and 2 from J, leaving 24 bases between them. The CDR3 is made up of 19 amino acids. The CDR3 sequence is CASSLGPLPTLQDTYEQYF. The CDR3 region has the DNA TGTGCCAGCAGCTTGGGACCCCTTCCTACTTTACAGGATACCTACGAGCAGTACTTC. Complete variable domain (other parts from reference TRBV5-6 and TRBJ2-7): DAGVTQSPTHLIKTRGQQVTLRCSPKSGHDTVSWYQQALGQGPQFIFQYYEEEERQRGNFPDRFSGHQFPNYSSELNVNALLLGDSALYLCASSLGPLPTLQDTYEQYFGPGTRLTVT.

The chain is built from TRBV10-2 and TRBJ2-7; 10 bases are a match to TRBD2. The ends lost 3 bases at V and 3 bases at J; junction bases unmatched: 11. The germline CDR1 and CDR2 sequences are WSHSY and SAAADI. CDR3 length: 17 residues. The chain's CDR3 is CASSDPTGASGSYEQYF. In nucleotides, the CDR3 is TGCGCCAGCAGTGACCCGACTGGGGCTAGCGGGAGCTACGAGCAGTACTTC.

This clonotype showed up many times. In nucleotides, the CDR3 is TGTGCCTGGAGTAACCCGGACAGCCGCCTCTCCTACGAGCAGTACTTC. Translated: CAWSNPDSRLSYEQYF. The chain joins TRBV30 to TRBJ2-7; tentatively, D is TRBD1 (6 bases). The CDR3 runs to 16 residues. CDR1 is GTSNPN, CDR2 SVGIG, per germline (reference sequence). V lost 2 bases and J lost 0, with 17 bases in between.

Ten or more counts support this clonotype. V gene TRBV5-6 combines with J gene TRBJ1-2; 8 bases are a match to TRBD1. V lost 6 bases to trimming and J lost 6 bases; unmatched junction nucleotides: 7. Germline V gene lookup returns CDR1 SGHDT and CDR2 YYEEEE. This CDR3 is built from 13 residues. The CDR3 sequence is CASTRRQGNGYTF. The CDR3 DNA reads as TGTGCCAGCACTCGGAGACAGGGGAATGGCTACACCTTC.